The rows below give T cell receptor beta chains drawn from one sample of a study of shared clonotypes between healthy human individuals. Clones were sequenced by immunoSEQ multiplex PCR, and TCRdb holds only the in-frame ones, with some missing. The sample shows 1,400,000 or so clones, around 98.5% of them seen only once. Sequenced material: naive CD4+ T cells sorted from blood. The receptors stem from a man between 25 and 39 years old in good health. CDR3s include the opening cysteine and the closing phenylalanine or tryptophan. Fields, in order: clone size, J gene, V gene, D gene, CDR3 DNA, CDR3 protein. D genes are given only for firm matches. A row's size may be missing; if present it is once, few, many or a size class.

clone size: -; J gene: TRBJ2-7; V gene: TRBV15; D gene: -; CDR3 DNA: TGTGCCACCAGCAGAGAGGACGAGCAGTACTTC; CDR3 protein: CATSREDEQYF
clone size: -; J gene: TRBJ1-3; V gene: TRBV18; D gene: -; CDR3 DNA: TGTGCCAGCTCACCCGCTCCGGGACTCTTGACTGGAAACACCATATATTTT; CDR3 protein: CASSPAPGLLTGNTIYF
clone size: once; J gene: TRBJ1-2; V gene: TRBV5-1; D gene: -; CDR3 DNA: TGCGCCAGCAGCGGCACTAATGGAACTCTACCTAGGGGCTATGGCTACACCTTC; CDR3 protein: CASSGTNGTLPRGYGYTF
clone size: -; J gene: TRBJ1-5; V gene: TRBV4-3; D gene: -; CDR3 DNA: TGCGCCAGCAGCCAAGATGGAAGGGACCAGCCCCAGCATTTT; CDR3 protein: CASSQDGRDQPQHF
clone size: -; J gene: TRBJ2-3; V gene: TRBV29-1; D gene: -; CDR3 DNA: TGCAGCGCCGGGACTGACACAGATACGCAGTATTTT; CDR3 protein: CSAGTDTDTQYF
clone size: once; J gene: TRBJ1-1; V gene: TRBV9; D gene: -; CDR3 DNA: TGTGCCAGCAGCGTATCCCTGAACACTGAAGCTTTCTTT; CDR3 protein: CASSVSLNTEAFF
clone size: -; J gene: TRBJ2-7; V gene: TRBV6-1; D gene: -; CDR3 DNA: TGTGCCAGCAGTGAATACCCCGACATGTCCGAGCAGTACTTC; CDR3 protein: CASSEYPDMSEQYF
clone size: -; J gene: TRBJ1-1; V gene: TRBV7-8; D gene: -; CDR3 DNA: TGTGCCAGCACCCAAGACACTGAAGCTTTCTTT; CDR3 protein: CASTQDTEAFF
clone size: -; J gene: TRBJ2-5; V gene: TRBV7-3; D gene: TRBD1; CDR3 DNA: TGTGCCAGCAGCCACGCAGGGGGACAAGAGACCCAGTACTTC; CDR3 protein: CASSHAGGQETQYF
clone size: -; J gene: TRBJ2-6; V gene: TRBV9; D gene: -; CDR3 DNA: TGTGCCAGCAGCTTCGGACAGATCGGCTCTGGGGCCAACGTCCTGACTTTC; CDR3 protein: CASSFGQIGSGANVLTF
clone size: -; J gene: TRBJ2-1; V gene: TRBV28; D gene: -; CDR3 DNA: TGTGCCAGCAGTTGGACTGGCAATGAGCAGTTCTTC; CDR3 protein: CASSWTGNEQFF
clone size: -; J gene: TRBJ2-6; V gene: TRBV4-1; D gene: TRBD2; CDR3 DNA: TGCGCCAGCAGCCAAGATCAATCAGTGGTAGCGGGAGGAACTGGGGCCAACGTCCTGACTTTC; CDR3 protein: CASSQDQSVVAGGTGANVLTF
clone size: -; J gene: TRBJ2-5; V gene: TRBV28; D gene: -; CDR3 DNA: TGTGCCAGCAGTTTCGGGACGGGAGACCAAGAGACCCAGTACTTC; CDR3 protein: CASSFGTGDQETQYF
clone size: few; J gene: TRBJ2-5; V gene: TRBV5-4; D gene: -; CDR3 DNA: TGTGCCAGCAGCTTGGGACAGCAAGAGACCCAGTACTTC; CDR3 protein: CASSLGQQETQYF
clone size: -; J gene: TRBJ1-3; V gene: TRBV5-4; D gene: -; CDR3 DNA: TGTGCCAGCAGCTCCGGGACGGATGGAAACACCATATATTTT; CDR3 protein: CASSSGTDGNTIYF
clone size: -; J gene: TRBJ2-7; V gene: TRBV25-1; D gene: -; CDR3 DNA: TGTGCCAGCAGAGGGGCACTTTCCTACGAGCAGTACTTC; CDR3 protein: CASRGALSYEQYF
clone size: -; J gene: TRBJ2-2; V gene: TRBV7-9; D gene: TRBD1; CDR3 DNA: TGTGCCAGCAGCTTATCGGGACAGGACACCGGGGAGCTGTTTTTT; CDR3 protein: CASSLSGQDTGELFF
clone size: -; J gene: TRBJ2-1; V gene: TRBV18; D gene: TRBD1; CDR3 DNA: TGTGCCAGCTCACCACCGGGACAGGGGTGGAATGAGCAGTTCTTC; CDR3 protein: CASSPPGQGWNEQFF
clone size: -; J gene: TRBJ2-1; V gene: TRBV7-9; D gene: -; CDR3 DNA: TGTGCCAGCAGCTTAGCGAGCGGATATCCCTACAATGAGCAGTTCTTC; CDR3 protein: CASSLASGYPYNEQFF
clone size: -; J gene: TRBJ2-5; V gene: TRBV5-4; D gene: -; CDR3 DNA: TGTGCCAGCAGCTCCGGACCGAACCAAGAGACCCAGTACTTC; CDR3 protein: CASSSGPNQETQYF
clone size: -; J gene: TRBJ1-5; V gene: TRBV16; D gene: -; CDR3 DNA: TGTGCCAGCAGCCACATTCTACGGGGGGGATTGTGGCAGCCCCAGCATTTT; CDR3 protein: CASSHILRGGLWQPQHF
clone size: -; J gene: TRBJ2-2; V gene: TRBV7-3; D gene: -; CDR3 DNA: TGTGCCAGCAGCTCAGGGCCGAACACCGGGGAGCTGTTTTTT; CDR3 protein: CASSSGPNTGELFF
clone size: -; J gene: TRBJ2-7; V gene: TRBV5-6; D gene: -; CDR3 DNA: TGTGCCAGCAGGCCGGTTCGGCCCTGGACAGGGAGGGAAGAGCAGTACTTC; CDR3 protein: CASRPVRPWTGREEQYF
clone size: -; J gene: TRBJ1-5; V gene: TRBV4-2; D gene: -; CDR3 DNA: TGTGCCAGCAGCCGCAATCTTCAGGGAGTCAATCAGCCCCAGCATTTT; CDR3 protein: CASSRNLQGVNQPQHF
clone size: -; J gene: TRBJ2-3; V gene: TRBV10-1; D gene: TRBD2; CDR3 DNA: TGCGCCAGCAGTACTAGCGGGAGCCCCGATACGCAGTATTTT; CDR3 protein: CASSTSGSPDTQYF
clone size: -; J gene: TRBJ2-3; V gene: TRBV7-9; D gene: -; CDR3 DNA: TGTGCCAGCAGCCCCAGGTGGGGGACTAGCACAGATACGCAGTATTTT; CDR3 protein: CASSPRWGTSTDTQYF
clone size: -; J gene: TRBJ2-4; V gene: TRBV6-1; D gene: -; CDR3 DNA: TGTGCCAGCAGTGAAGCGCTGTTAGCCAAAAACATTCAGTACTTC; CDR3 protein: CASSEALLAKNIQYF
clone size: -; J gene: TRBJ2-5; V gene: TRBV11-2; D gene: -; CDR3 DNA: TGTGCCAGCAGTTCAAGGTTACAGGCGAAAGAGACCCAGTACTTC; CDR3 protein: CASSSRLQAKETQYF
clone size: -; J gene: TRBJ2-3; V gene: TRBV6-1; D gene: -; CDR3 DNA: TGTGCCAGCAGCGAAACCCCGGGACCCATATGGGTTACTAGCACAGATACGCAGTATTTT; CDR3 protein: CASSETPGPIWVTSTDTQYF